Given below is one T cell receptor (beta chain) in context. Its antigen is still unknown. A much larger clone differs from this one at a single base, so this may be a read error. Original data processing: To classify distant metastasis in papillary thyroid cancer, a model was built from CDR3 differences across clinicopathological groups. TCRdb redid the clone calls on the PCR reads using MiXCR. For this entry, the V and J calls and clone size follow TCRdb and not the study's own pipeline. The table has 5,400 or so clones, 25% to 35% seen once. Patients were all untreated before their thyroid surgery. The CDR3 has 14 amino acids. Germline CDR1 LNHDA, CDR2 SQIVND (reference sequence). This sample is part of a study of metastatic and nonmetastatic thyroid tumors. Overall study context: For malignant and benign thyroid patients, tumor or nodule tissue and blood were the sources whose repertoires were compared. General observations from the study: In both blood and tumor samples, TCR beta diversity was reported significantly higher for malignant than benign nodules.

The sequence derives from a female donor with papillary thyroid cancer or a benign thyroid nodule (not recorded which). Some clones in this sample may be carry-over from other donors' samples. The rearrangement links TRBV19 to TRBJ1-1; unclear D gene. The sample consisted of adjacent normal tissue. The CDR3 DNA reads TGTGCCAGTAGTATAAAGATCGCCCACACTGGAGCTTTCTTT. This translates into CASSIKIAHTGAFF. Full variable domain (outside the CDR3, taken from reference TRBV19 and TRBJ1-1): DGGITQSPKYLFRKEGQNVTLSCEQNLNHDAMYWYRQDPGQGLRLIYYSQIVNDFQKGDIAEGYSVSREKKESFPLTVTSAQKNPTAFYLCASSIKIAHTGAFFGQGTRLTVV.